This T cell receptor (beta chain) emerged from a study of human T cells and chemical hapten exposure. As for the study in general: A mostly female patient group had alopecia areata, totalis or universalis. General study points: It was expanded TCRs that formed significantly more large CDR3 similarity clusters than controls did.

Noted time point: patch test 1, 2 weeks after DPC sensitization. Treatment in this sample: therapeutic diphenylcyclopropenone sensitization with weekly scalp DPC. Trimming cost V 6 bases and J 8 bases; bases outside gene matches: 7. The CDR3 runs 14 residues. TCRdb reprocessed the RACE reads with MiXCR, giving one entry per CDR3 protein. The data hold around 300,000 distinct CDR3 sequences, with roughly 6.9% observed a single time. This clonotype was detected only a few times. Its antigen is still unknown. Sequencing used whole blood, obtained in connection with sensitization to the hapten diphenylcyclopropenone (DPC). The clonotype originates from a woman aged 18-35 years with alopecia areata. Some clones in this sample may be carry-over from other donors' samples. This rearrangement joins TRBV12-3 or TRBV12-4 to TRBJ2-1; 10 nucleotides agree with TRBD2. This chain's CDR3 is CASRESGGAHEQFF. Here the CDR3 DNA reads TGTGCCAGCAGGGAAAGCGGGGGGGCCCATGAGCAGTTCTTC.